This T cell receptor (beta chain) emerged from a study of blood T cell repertoires in COVID-19. Here immunoSEQ multiplex PCR was the method, and the copy in TCRdb shows in-frame clones only, minus some. The sample holds about 220,000 clones; 88% are singletons and the top ten take around 2.7%. This clone was seen just once. The germline CDR1 and CDR2 sequences are LGHNT and FRNRAP. The V and J ends lost 6 bases and 3 bases respectively, with 12 bases between them. The CDR3 runs to 14 residues. The sequenced material came from PBMCs or T cells enriched from blood (not recorded which). The chain combines TRBV12-5 with TRBJ1-3; D is undetermined. The clonotype was recovered from a woman in her twenties or thirties who had recovered from COVID-19. CDR3 sequence (DNA): TGTGCTAGTGGGTCAGGAACTAGTGGAAACACCATATATTTT. Its protein product is CASGSGTSGNTIYF.